The 24 T cell receptor beta chains below all came from one sample that was sequenced in a study of T cell repertoires in cytomegalovirus infection. TCRdb processed the reads anew with MiXCR; each CDR3 protein has one entry. The repertoire consists of 560,000 or so distinct CDR3 sequences, with approximately 17% occurring once and the leading ten covering 20% to 30%. Sequencing was done on a sample of CD8+ T cells from PBMCs. These receptors all stem from a human donor in good health (CMV status not recorded). Some clones in this sample may be carry-over from other donors' samples.

This clonotype has a count of ten or more. This chain uses TRBV11-3 with TRBJ2-2; D possibly uses TRBD1 or TRBD2 (5 bases each). Trimming removed 8 bases from V and 1 base from J, with 14 bases in between. The CDR3 has 15 amino acids. Germline-derived CDR1 and CDR2 are SGHNT and YENEEA. The CDR3 DNA follows: TGTGCCAGCGAGAGTGGGGGAGAGAACACCGGGGAGCTGTTTTTT. This translates into CASESGGENTGELFF. The whole variable domain, filled in from reference TRBV11-3 and TRBJ2-2, reads EAGVVQSPRYKIIEKKQPVAFWCNPISGHNTLYWYLQNLGQGPELLIRYENEEAVDDSQLPKDRFSAERLKGVDSTLKIQPAELGDSAVYLCASESGGENTGELFFGEGSRLTVL.

Many counts were recorded for this clonotype. The V call is TRBV4-2, the J call TRBJ1-3; D unclear. V was clipped by 0 bases and J by 3 bases, with 15 bases between them. Germline CDR1 is LGHNA and CDR2 is YNFKEQ. The CDR3 is made up of 17 amino acids. For the CDR3, the DNA is TGTGCCAGCAGCCAAGACCGAGCAGTCGGGCTTGGAAACACCATATATTTT. Amino acids: CASSQDRAVGLGNTIYF.

The table lists this clonotype with a few counts. The V call is TRBV12-3 or TRBV12-4, the J call TRBJ2-1; 9 bases line up with TRBD2. V lost 5 bases, J lost 9 bases, and 5 bases stayed unmatched. The CDR3 has 13 amino acids. DNA for the CDR3: TGTGCCAGCAGTCCCGGACTAGCGAGTGAGCAGTTCTTC. This sequence encodes CASSPGLASEQFF.

In its sample, this clonotype was seen many times. The CDR3 nucleotides are TGTGCCACATTAAAACCGGGACAGGTTGAGTACGAGCAGTACTTC. Translated, it gives CATLKPGQVEYEQYF. The chain joins TRBV6-6 to TRBJ2-7; TRBD1 agrees at 8 bases. Germline V gene data show CDR1 as MNHNY and CDR2 as SVGAGI (reference sequence). This CDR3 is built from 15 residues. Losses at the gene ends were 10 bases for V and 4 bases for J; bases not matched to a gene: 15.

The rearrangement uses TRBV7-9 and TRBJ2-2, with D perhaps matching TRBD1 (7 bases). There are 15 residues in the CDR3. The V end lost 6 bases, the J end lost 1 base, and 12 bases lay between the germline ends. The germline V gene encodes CDR1 SEHNR and CDR2 FQNEAQ (reference sequence). CDR3 DNA sequence: TGTGCCAGCAGAGGAGGGGGCGGGAACACCGGGGAGCTGTTTTTT. Amino acids: CASRGGGGNTGELFF.

This clonotype was detected only a few times. V and J are TRBV9 and TRBJ2-3; 8 bases fit TRBD2. The CDR3 is 17 amino acids. CDR1 and CDR2 from the germline V gene are SGDLS and YYNGEE. After removal of 3 bases from V and 3 bases from J, the junction contained 12 bases not matched to a gene. The CDR3 DNA reads TGTGCCAGCAGCGCCCAGCGTGCGGGAGGAACAACAGATACGCAGTATTTT. The encoded protein is CASSAQRAGGTTDTQYF. The whole variable domain, remainder taken from reference TRBV9 and TRBJ2-3, is DSGVTQTPKHLITATGQRVTLRCSPRSGDLSVYWYQQSLDQGLQFLIQYYNGEERAKGNILERFSAQQFPDLHSELNLSSLELGDSALYFCASSAQRAGGTTDTQYFGPGTRLTVL.

This clonotype showed up just a few times. J is TRBJ1-1 and V is TRBV28; D ambiguous. The V end lost 6 bases, the J end lost 11 bases, and 22 bases lay between the germline ends. There are 14 residues in the CDR3. CDR1 is MDHEN and CDR2 is SYDVKM in the germline V gene. CDR3 nucleotides: TGTGCCAGCAGCACAAACCTTGGGCCTCCGGGGGCTTTCTTT. Residues: CASSTNLGPPGAFF. Looking up the rest from reference TRBV28 and TRBJ1-1 gives the full variable domain: DVKVTQSSRYLVKRTGEKVFLECVQDMDHENMFWYRQDPGLGLRLIYFSYDVKMKEKGDIPEGYSVSREKKERFSLILESASTNQTSMYLCASSTNLGPPGAFFGQGTRLTVV.

This clonotype was seen just once. One base away lies a much larger clone, so this may be a sequencing read error. The chain links TRBV11-2 to TRBJ1-4; D is ambiguous. The CDR3 has 15 amino acids. The germline gives CDR1 SGHAT, CDR2 FQNNGV. V was trimmed by 1 base and J by 8 bases, leaving 14 bases between them. The CDR3 region is CASSLGSSLGEKLFF. Here the CDR3 DNA reads TGTGCCAGCAGCTTAGGAAGTAGTCTGGGGGAAAAACTGTTTTTT. The variable domain in full, with the rest retrieved from reference TRBV11-2 and TRBJ1-4, is EAGVAQSPRYKIIEKRQSVAFWCNPISGHATLYWYQQILGQGPKLLIQFQNNGVVDDSQLPKDRFSAERLKGVDSTLKIQPAKLEDSAVYLCASSLGSSLGEKLFFGSGTQLSVL.

The chain carries TRBV20-1 and TRBJ2-1, with 10 bases identical to TRBD1. The CDR3 sequence is 14 residues long. Germline loops: CDR1 DFQATT, CDR2 SNEGSKA (reference sequence). V lost 6 bases to trimming and J lost 3 bases; unmatched junction nucleotides: 5. The CDR3 reads CSAPGQGNYNEQFF. As DNA, the CDR3 is TGCAGTGCCCCGGGACAGGGGAACTACAATGAGCAGTTCTTC.

Details on this clonotype: Being one base from a much bigger clone, this may be a read error. The chain has TRBV19 and TRBJ1-1, with 7 bases identical to TRBD1. Germline values: CDR1 LNHDA, CDR2 SQIVND (reference sequence). The J segment lost 9 bases and the V segment lost 0 bases, leaving 10 bases of the junction unmatched. The CDR3 length is 15 residues. For the CDR3, the DNA is TGTGCCAGTAGTATAGAGGACAGGTGGTGGGCTAAAGCTTTCTTT. It encodes CASSIEDRWWAKAFF.

This clonotype came up many times. This rearrangement joins TRBV7-9 to TRBJ2-5, with TRBD1 identical over 7 bases. Germline V gives CDR1 SEHNR, CDR2 FQNEAQ (reference sequence). Losses at the gene ends were 5 bases for V and 5 bases for J; bases not matched to a gene: 8. The length of the CDR3 is 14 residues. CDR3 in amino acids: CASSPGQDVETQYF. CDR3 DNA sequence: TGTGCCAGCAGCCCCGGACAGGACGTGGAGACCCAGTACTTC.

This clonotype has only a few counts. The chain carries TRBV5-1 and TRBJ2-1; TRBD1 aligns across 8 bases. The germline V gene has CDR1 SGHRS and CDR2 YFSETQ. The CDR3 consists of 15 residues. V was clipped by 4 bases and J by 0 bases; unmatched bases: 3. The CDR3 loop is CASSDGTGSYNEQFF. The DNA for the CDR3 is TGCGCCAGCAGCGACGGGACAGGCTCCTACAATGAGCAGTTCTTC.

This clonotype was observed a handful of times. This may stem from a read error, because a much larger clone lies one nucleotide away. This sequence joins TRBV5-4 and TRBJ1-1, with D possibly matching TRBD1 (5 bases). The CDR3 covers 12 residues. Trimming pared 3 bases from V and 5 bases from J, leaving 8 bases between. Germline lookup yields CDR1 SGHNT and CDR2 YYREEE (reference sequence). DNA of the CDR3: TGTGCCAGCAGCTGGGGGGAGACTGAAGCTTTCTTT. Amino acid sequence: CASSWGETEAFF. The full variable domain, in which reference TRBV5-4 and TRBJ1-1 provide the parts outside the CDR3, is ETGVTQSPTHLIKTRGQQVTLRCSSQSGHNTVSWYQQALGQGPQFIFQYYREEENGRGNFPPRFSGLQFPNYSSELNVNALELDDSALYLCASSWGETEAFFGQGTRLTVV.

This clonotype was found many times. The genes are TRBV7-9 and TRBJ1-5; D remains ambiguous. V was pared by 0 bases and J by 9 bases, with 6 bases between. This CDR3 is built from 12 residues. The germline V gene has CDR1 SEHNR and CDR2 FQNEAQ (reference sequence). CDR3 nucleotides: TGTGCCAGCAGCTTAGCTGGTGGGCCCCAGCATTTT. It yields the protein CASSLAGGPQHF.

The V and J genes are TRBV20-1 and TRBJ2-1; tentatively, D is TRBD1 or TRBD2 (5 bases each). V lost 1 base, J lost 4 bases, and 14 bases lay in between. The CDR3 is made up of 15 amino acids. The germline V gene encodes CDR1 DFQATT and CDR2 SNEGSKA (reference sequence). The chain's CDR3 is CSARAGTPRYNEQFF. CDR3 nucleotides: TGCAGTGCTAGAGCCGGGACCCCAAGATACAATGAGCAGTTCTTC.

This clonotype was observed at least ten times. The chain employs TRBV7-9 and TRBJ1-1, with 8 bases identical to TRBD1. V lost 1 base and J lost 3; bases outside the gene matches: 7. Germline CDR1 and CDR2: SEHNR and FQNEAQ (reference sequence). The CDR3 length is 16 residues. The CDR3 spells CASSLVFTDRDTEAFF. In nucleotides, the CDR3 is TGTGCCAGCAGCTTAGTGTTCACGGACAGGGACACTGAAGCTTTCTTT.

This clonotype was observed many times. The chain joins TRBV28 to TRBJ1-6; no firm D call. The V end lost 2 bases, the J end lost 4 bases, and 12 bases lay between the germline ends. The germline CDR1 and CDR2 sequences are MDHEN and SYDVKM. The CDR3 is 16 amino acids. The CDR3 region has the DNA TGTGCCAGCAGTTTACCCCAATGGGATTATAATTCACCCCTCCACTTT. Translating it yields CASSLPQWDYNSPLHF.

The J gene is TRBJ2-7, the V gene TRBV28, with 11 nucleotides matching TRBD2. After removal of 2 bases from V and 4 bases from J, the junction contained 7 bases not matched to a gene. Looked up from germline, CDR1 is MDHEN and CDR2 is SYDVKM. CDR3 length: 16 amino acids. DNA of the CDR3: TGTGCCAGCAGTTTAAAGGGACTAGCGGTAGTATACGAGCAGTACTTC. This translates into CASSLKGLAVVYEQYF.

In its sample, this clonotype was seen a few times. The CDR3 region is CATSRGALRTTNEKLFF. The DNA of the CDR3 is TGTGCCACCTCCAGGGGGGCCCTTCGTACAACTAATGAAAAACTGTTTTTT. The chain couples TRBV27 to TRBJ1-4; 7 bases agree with TRBD1. This CDR3 spans 17 amino acids. V shed 10 bases, J shed 0 bases, and the junction held 14 bases outside the gene matches. Germline CDR1 and CDR2: MNHEY and SMNVEV (reference sequence).

The V and J genes are TRBV28 and TRBJ1-5; the match to TRBD1 covers 8 bases. In germline, CDR1 is MDHEN, CDR2 SYDVKM. The CDR3 is made up of 17 amino acids. Trimming removed 6 bases from V and 0 bases from J; junction bases left unmatched: 10. Here the CDR3 DNA reads TGTGCCAGCAGCTCGGACAGGGAGGAGGATAGCAATCAGCCCCAGCATTTT. Encoded protein: CASSSDREEDSNQPQHF.

This clonotype was recorded many times. The rearrangement uses TRBV7-8 and TRBJ2-1, with TRBD2 matching 16 bases. Germline V gene lookup returns CDR1 SGHVS and CDR2 FQNEAQ. CDR3 length: 17 residues. V trimming: 6 bases; J trimming: 2 bases; junction bases outside the gene matches: 4. In DNA, the CDR3 is TGTGCCAGCAGTTCCGGGACTAGCGGGGGGGCCTACAATGAGCAGTTCTTC. Translation gives CASSSGTSGGAYNEQFF.

This clonotype was counted at least ten times. The chain joins TRBV19 to TRBJ2-2; a possible D gene is TRBD1 (5 bases). V dropped 0 bases and J dropped 4 bases, with 21 bases sitting between them. Germline CDR1 LNHDA, CDR2 SQIVND (reference sequence). The CDR3 is 19 residues long. The CDR3 sequence is CASSIDDWGLPKPTGELFF. The DNA for the CDR3 is TGTGCCAGTAGTATAGATGATTGGGGCCTCCCTAAACCCACCGGGGAGCTGTTTTTT.

The sample holds a few counts of this clonotype. The CDR3 is CASSFVPGPYEQYF. CDR3 nucleotide sequence: TGTGCCAGCAGTTTCGTGCCGGGGCCCTACGAGCAGTACTTC. J is TRBJ2-7 and V is TRBV28; D tentatively reads TRBD1 or TRBD2 (5 bases each). Germline assignment: CDR1 MDHEN and CDR2 SYDVKM. The V end was cut by 3 bases, the J end by 2 bases, with 11 bases between. The CDR3 totals 14 residues.

This clonotype was seen ten or more times. V and J are TRBV15 and TRBJ1-1, with D possibly TRBD1 on 6 matching bases. CDR3 length equals 14 residues. V lost 4 bases and J lost 7, with 16 bases in between. The germline V gene has CDR1 LNHNV and CDR2 YYDKDF (reference sequence). The CDR3 nucleotides are TGTGCCACCAGCAACTCTTGGGGGGCGGATGAAGCTTTCTTT. This sequence encodes CATSNSWGADEAFF.